This T cell receptor (beta chain) was sequenced in a study of OX40 agonist ivuxolimab in advanced cancers. This CDR3 is 15 amino acids long. The ends were cut back, 5 bases at V and 1 base at J, with 9 bases in the middle. CDR1 and CDR2 (germline): MDHEN, SYDVKM. This table comes from immunoSEQ multiplex PCR, and its TCRdb copy is limited to in-frame clones, with some not included. This table holds roughly 70,000 clones, 82% found once. Regarding this clone: The identical CDR3 is also encoded by other nucleotide sequences in the sample.

The V gene is TRBV28, the J gene TRBJ2-6; D not certain. The sequence was obtained from an adult with an advanced solid tumor such as melanoma, head and neck, liver or kidney cancer. Sample: CD4+ or CD8+ T cells sorted from blood, taken in a trial of the OX40 agonist ivuxolimab. The CDR3 reads CASSRDSSGANVLTF. DNA for the CDR3: TGTGCCAGCAGTCGAGACTCTTCTGGGGCCAACGTCCTGACTTTC.